Below are 32 T cell receptor beta chains sequenced from a single sample in a study of shared clonotypes between healthy human individuals. Method: immunoSEQ multiplex PCR; TCRdb's copy keeps in-frame clones and lacks some. The profile covers 2,100,000 or so clones, with more than 90% appearing a single time and 0.13% taken by the ten largest. Material: naive CD4+ T cells sorted from blood. Subset given: CD45RA+ positively selected. These receptor sequences come from a young man in good health.

The DNA for the CDR3 is TGTGCCAGCAGCTTATCTCCAGGGGGCTCCGACTATGGCTACACCTTC. This encodes CASSLSPGGSDYGYTF. This chain links TRBV7-8 with TRBJ1-2; 8 bases align to TRBD1. The V and J ends lost 2 bases and 3 bases, in that order; junction bases with no gene match: 8. This CDR3 has 16 residues. Germline lookup yields CDR1 SGHVS and CDR2 FQNEAQ.

This clone occurred a few times. The rearrangement links TRBV28 to TRBJ1-5, with D unclear. V lost 5 bases and J lost 4, with 12 bases in between. Germline loops: CDR1 MDHEN, CDR2 SYDVKM. The CDR3 spans 14 residues. The CDR3 reads CASSVREHNQPQHF. DNA of the CDR3: TGTGCCAGCAGTGTCCGGGAACATAATCAGCCCCAGCATTTT.

The chain uses TRBV5-6 and TRBJ2-2; TRBD2 agrees at 7 bases. Germline CDR1 reads SGHDT; CDR2 reads YYEEEE. With 3 bases clipped from V and 3 bases from J, the junction kept 5 bases outside the gene matches. This CDR3 contains 15 residues. The CDR3 nucleotides read TGTGCCAGCAGCTCTACTAGCGAGGACACCGGGGAGCTGTTTTTT. Protein: CASSSTSEDTGELFF.

The V and J genes are TRBV15 and TRBJ1-4; 9 nucleotides align to TRBD1. This CDR3 is built from 16 residues. Trimming took 0 bases from V and 8 from J; bases not matched to a gene: 7. Germline V CDR1 and CDR2: LNHNV, YYDKDF (reference sequence). DNA of the CDR3: TGTGCCACCAGCAGAGATTTCCCGGGACAGGGAGAAAAACTGTTTTTT. This gives the protein CATSRDFPGQGEKLFF.

The chain uses TRBV29-1 and TRBJ2-5, with D maybe TRBD1 (5 bases). Germline-derived CDR1 and CDR2 are SQVTM and ANQGSEA. V was pared by 2 bases and J by 5 bases, with 12 bases between. This CDR3 has 13 amino acids. Written as DNA, the CDR3 is TGCAGCGTTGAAAGTAGGGGTGGCGAGACCCAGTACTTC. Its protein is CSVESRGGETQYF.

The rearrangement links TRBV11-2 to TRBJ2-7; 11 positions match TRBD2. With 0 bases clipped from V and 5 bases from J, the junction kept 3 bases outside the gene matches. Germline V lookup: CDR1 SGHAT, CDR2 FQNNGV. The CDR3 has 15 amino acids. The CDR3 reads CASSLELAGGNEQYF. CDR3 DNA: TGTGCCAGCAGCTTAGAGCTAGCGGGGGGCAACGAGCAGTACTTC.

The gene calls are TRBV19 and TRBJ2-5; 11 bases align to TRBD1. Trimming removed 3 bases from V and 5 bases from J; junction bases left unmatched: 5. CDR1 and CDR2 from the germline V gene are LNHDA and SQIVND (reference sequence). CDR3 length: 15 residues. The DNA of the CDR3 is TGTGCCAGTAGTATTGGGGGACAGGGGGTTGAGACCCAGTACTTC. Its protein is CASSIGGQGVETQYF.

This chain connects TRBV18 to TRBJ2-1; 14 bases line up with TRBD2. There are 16 residues in the CDR3. The germline CDR1 and CDR2 sequences are KGHSH and LQKENI. With V trimmed by 3 bases and J by 7 bases, 5 bases remained unmatched. The chain's CDR3 is CASSPGLAGAKNEQFF. The CDR3, as DNA: TGTGCCAGCTCACCGGGACTAGCGGGAGCTAAAAATGAGCAGTTCTTC.

The gene calls are TRBV4-3 and TRBJ2-5; D is tentatively TRBD1 or TRBD2 (5 bases each). CDR3 length: 13 amino acids. CDR1 is LGHNA, CDR2 YSLEER, per germline. With 0 bases removed from V and 9 bases from J, the gap between germline ends came to 11 bases. The CDR3 coding sequence is TGCGCCAGCAGCCAAGAGGGGACCCCGGCCCAGTACTTC. This codes for CASSQEGTPAQYF.

V gene TRBV7-9 combines with J gene TRBJ1-4; maybe TRBD1 (5 bases). Germline V CDR1 and CDR2: SEHNR, FQNEAQ (reference sequence). The CDR3 is made up of 14 amino acids. The V end was cut by 5 bases, the J end by 6 bases, with 13 bases between. The CDR3 protein is CASSQGDGDEKLFF. CDR3 coding DNA: TGTGCCAGCAGCCAGGGAGACGGGGATGAAAAACTGTTTTTT.

The chain combines TRBV19 with TRBJ2-7; a possible D gene is TRBD1 (6 bases). This CDR3 is built from 13 residues. Per germline, CDR1 LNHDA and CDR2 SQIVND (reference sequence). The germline V and J ends were trimmed by 1 base and 6 bases, with 10 bases remaining between them. The CDR3 bases are TGTGCCAGTAGTATAGGGGGGCCCTCCGAGCAGTACTTC. It specifies CASSIGGPSEQYF. The full variable domain, completed using reference TRBV19 and TRBJ2-7, is DGGITQSPKYLFRKEGQNVTLSCEQNLNHDAMYWYRQDPGQGLRLIYYSQIVNDFQKGDIAEGYSVSREKKESFPLTVTSAQKNPTAFYLCASSIGGPSEQYFGPGTRLTVT.

The chain links TRBV19 to TRBJ2-7; D uncertain. The germline CDR1 and CDR2 sequences are LNHDA and SQIVND (reference sequence). CDR3 size: 12 residues. The V end lost 6 bases, the J end lost 5 bases, and 11 bases lay between the germline ends. The CDR3 loop is CASRDGHHEQYF. Written as DNA, the CDR3 is TGTGCCAGTAGGGACGGTCACCACGAGCAGTACTTC.

V gene TRBV5-6 combines with J gene TRBJ2-6, with D perhaps TRBD2 (6 bases). Per germline, CDR1 SGHDT and CDR2 YYEEEE. The ends were cut back, 0 bases at V and 1 base at J, with 11 bases in the middle. The CDR3 length is 17 residues. CDR3 sequence: CASSLGWRGSGANVLTF. In DNA, the CDR3 is TGTGCCAGCAGCTTGGGGTGGCGGGGATCTGGGGCCAACGTCCTGACTTTC.

The rearrangement uses TRBV2 and TRBJ2-2; the match to TRBD2 covers 8 bases. Germline values: CDR1 SNHLY, CDR2 FYNNEI. The CDR3 loop spans 14 amino acids. Trimming at V came to 7 bases and at J to 7 bases, leaving 8 bases not matched to a gene. CDR3 sequence reads: CASTSGSLIGELFF. CDR3 DNA: TGTGCCAGCACCAGCGGGAGTCTGATCGGGGAGCTGTTTTTT.

The chain links TRBV29-1 to TRBJ1-2; a possible D gene is TRBD1 (6 bases). CDR3 length equals 14 residues. Looked up from germline, CDR1 is SQVTM and CDR2 is ANQGSEA. V lost 7 bases, J lost 8 bases, and 23 bases lay in between. The CDR3 here is CSGGQGTNNSGYTF. In DNA form, the CDR3 reads TGCAGCGGGGGCCAAGGGACAAATAATTCCGGCTACACCTTC.

The rearrangement links TRBV15 to TRBJ2-1, with TRBD2 as a possible D gene (6 bases). This CDR3 is built from 14 residues. CDR1 LNHNV and CDR2 YYDKDF come from the germline V gene (reference sequence). The V and J ends lost 6 bases and 1 base respectively, with 10 bases between them. This CDR3 is CATRRGKSYNEQFF. In nucleotides, the CDR3 is TGTGCCACCAGGCGCGGGAAATCCTACAATGAGCAGTTCTTC. Together with reference TRBV15 and TRBJ2-1, the CDR3 gives the full variable domain: DAMVIQNPRYQVTQFGKPVTLSCSQTLNHNVMYWYQQKSSQAPKLLFHYYDKDFNNEADTPDNFQSRRPNTSFCFLDIRSPGLGDTAMYLCATRRGKSYNEQFFGPGTRLTVL.

This chain connects TRBV5-1 to TRBJ2-7, with no clear D. Germline CDR1 and CDR2: SGHRS and YFSETQ. V dropped 0 bases and J dropped 1 base, with 8 bases sitting between them. There are 14 residues in the CDR3. DNA of the CDR3: TGCGCCAGCAGCTTGGCAAGTTCTTCCTACGAGCAGTACTTC. Amino acid sequence: CASSLASSSYEQYF.

The J gene is TRBJ2-5, the V gene TRBV23-1; unclear D gene. TRBV23-1 is labeled an ORF, and its function is uncertain. V was shortened by 4 bases and J by 0 bases, with 12 bases between the two germline ends. This CDR3 is 15 amino acids long. For the CDR3, the DNA is TGCGCCAGCAGTCGCCGGGCTCCCCACCAAGAGACCCAGTACTTC. Amino acid sequence: CASSRRAPHQETQYF.

J is TRBJ2-7 and V is TRBV5-1; the match to TRBD2 covers 11 bases. Unmatched junction bases numbered 6, after V lost 4 bases and J lost 0 bases. The CDR3 extends over 16 amino acids. Germline assignment: CDR1 SGHRS and CDR2 YFSETQ. The CDR3 coding sequence is TGCGCCAGCAGCCAATTAACTAGCGGGGGCTCCTACGAGCAGTACTTC. This encodes CASSQLTSGGSYEQYF.

The chain combines TRBV6-1 with TRBJ2-3, with 9 positions matching TRBD1. Germline V gene lookup returns CDR1 MNHNS and CDR2 SASEGT. The CDR3 consists of 14 residues. The V and J ends lost 9 bases and 6 bases, in that order; junction bases with no gene match: 10. CDR3 sequence reads: CASGTGTHVDTQYF. The CDR3 coding sequence is TGTGCCAGTGGGACAGGGACTCACGTGGATACGCAGTATTTT.

The rearrangement joins TRBV6-5 to TRBJ2-7; 11 nucleotides line up with TRBD2. Germline CDR1 MNHEY, CDR2 SVGAGI. The CDR3 sequence is 15 residues long. With V trimmed by 6 bases and J by 5 bases, 9 bases remained unmatched. CDR3 protein: CASSYTSGSPNEQYF. The CDR3 region has the DNA TGTGCCAGCAGCTACACTAGCGGGAGCCCCAACGAGCAGTACTTC.

Points on this clone: The sample contains more than one DNA sequence encoding this CDR3. This chain connects TRBV6-5 to TRBJ2-7; TRBD2 matches at 9 bases. The CDR3 runs to 15 residues. With V trimmed by 6 bases and J by 2 bases, 8 bases remained unmatched. Germline V CDR1 and CDR2: MNHEY, SVGAGI. The CDR3 nucleotides read TGTGCCAGCAGCTATAGCGGGAGCGGAACCTACGAGCAGTACTTC. Amino acids: CASSYSGSGTYEQYF.

This clone was seen once. At one end, the junction sequence differs from germline, possibly due to a read error. The chain couples TRBV7-9 to TRBJ1-4; D is unclear. CDR1 and CDR2 from the germline V gene are SEHNR and FQNEAQ (reference sequence). CDR3 length equals 15 residues. The CDR3 nucleotides read TGTGCCAGCAGCGAGGGCTCCAGAATTAATGAAGAACTGTTTTTT. Residues: CASSEGSRINEELFF.

The sample holds one count of this clone. V and J are TRBV18 and TRBJ2-1; TRBD1 is a possible D gene (5 bases). This CDR3 is 15 amino acids long. The germline V gene encodes CDR1 KGHSH and CDR2 LQKENI. V was cut by 2 bases and J by 2 bases, with 10 bases left in between. The CDR3 bases are TGTGCCAGCTCACCAAGTCAGGGAACCTACAATGAGCAGTTCTTC. The encoded protein is CASSPSQGTYNEQFF.

The chain recombines TRBV18 with TRBJ1-5, with 10 bases aligning to TRBD1. This CDR3 region has 16 residues. V lost 3 bases to trimming and J lost 6 bases; unmatched junction nucleotides: 8. CDR1 and CDR2 from the germline V gene are KGHSH and LQKENI. The DNA of the CDR3 is TGTGCCAGCTCACCGATGGGACAGGGGATGAGTCAGCCCCAGCATTTT. This translates into CASSPMGQGMSQPQHF.

V is TRBV5-4 and J is TRBJ1-6; 8 positions match TRBD1. CDR3 length: 16 amino acids. V shed 3 bases and J 8 bases; nucleotides not matched to a gene: 10. Per germline, CDR1 SGHNT and CDR2 YYREEE (reference sequence). The CDR3 DNA reads TGTGCCAGCAGCTCACCGAACAGGGGGAGAGATTCACCCCTCCACTTT. It codes for CASSSPNRGRDSPLHF.

The V call is TRBV18, the J call TRBJ2-3; D is perhaps TRBD1 (6 bases). CDR1 and CDR2 (germline): KGHSH, LQKENI. Deletions cut 3 bases from V and 1 base from J, with 14 bases between. The CDR3 covers 16 residues. The CDR3 bases are TGTGCCAGCTCACCTACAGGGACGTTTGGCACAGATACGCAGTATTTT. Translated: CASSPTGTFGTDTQYF.

V and J are TRBV5-1 and TRBJ1-1, with D possibly being TRBD1 (5 bases). Between the trimmed V and J ends, which lost 2 bases and 0 bases, there was a span of 11 bases. The CDR3 sequence is 15 residues long. Germline V CDR1 and CDR2: SGHRS, YFSETQ. The CDR3 nucleotides read TGCGCCAGCAGCTTTGGGGAGACAGTGAACACTGAAGCTTTCTTT. This gives the protein CASSFGETVNTEAFF. The full variable domain, completed using reference TRBV5-1 and TRBJ1-1, is KAGVTQTPRYLIKTRGQQVTLSCSPISGHRSVSWYQQTPGQGLQFLFEYFSETQRNKGNFPGRFSGRQFSNSRSEMNVSTLELGDSALYLCASSFGETVNTEAFFGQGTRLTVV.

The V gene is TRBV2, the J gene TRBJ2-7, with TRBD2 matching over 11 bases. The CDR3 runs to 15 residues. The ends lost 1 base at V and 5 bases at J; junction bases unmatched: 4. Germline CDR1 reads SNHLY; CDR2 reads FYNNEI. This chain's CDR3 is CASSEELAGGDEQYF. The CDR3 bases are TGTGCCAGCAGTGAAGAGTTAGCGGGGGGGGACGAGCAGTACTTC.

The rearrangement links TRBV5-1 to TRBJ2-5; 8 bases are shared with TRBD1. The CDR3 covers 11 residues. CDR1 is SGHRS and CDR2 is YFSETQ in the germline V gene. With V trimmed by 0 bases and J by 11 bases, 0 bases remained unmatched. CDR3 region: CASSLGTGQYF. The CDR3 DNA is TGCGCCAGCAGCTTGGGGACAGGGCAGTACTTC.

CDR3 sequence reads: CASSLMIDNPYEQYF. CDR3 DNA: TGTGCCAGCAGCTTGATGATCGACAATCCCTACGAGCAGTACTTC. The chain links TRBV5-6 to TRBJ2-7; D is uncertain. V dropped 1 base and J dropped 2 bases, with 13 bases sitting between them. Germline V lookup: CDR1 SGHDT, CDR2 YYEEEE. This CDR3 is built from 15 residues.

J is TRBJ2-5 and V is TRBV5-1; 9 bases match TRBD2. CDR3 size: 16 residues. Germline V gives CDR1 SGHRS, CDR2 YFSETQ. With 3 bases clipped from V and 3 bases from J, the junction kept 9 bases outside the gene matches. The CDR3 coding sequence is TGCGCCAGCAGCTCCACGGGTAGCGGGGGTAAAGAGACCCAGTACTTC. Translating it yields CASSSTGSGGKETQYF.